In its sample, the clone carrying this T cell receptor beta chain was seen once. This sample was taken from a study of blood T cell repertoires in COVID-19. Study-level background: Specimens from acute and convalescent COVID-19 originated in the United States, Italy and Spain. In each case, the material was cDNA or gDNA derived from T cells, B-cell-depleted T cells, or PBMCs.

Original processing methods: From reference gene primer amplification, estimates of nucleated cell counts were derived. Some clones are missing from TCRdb's copy, which holds only in-frame ones; the method was immunoSEQ multiplex PCR. The V and J calls and clone size come from that table; D and trimming were worked out from the DNA. The sample has about 300,000 clones, around 82% seen once; the top ten hold 8% to 9.5%. The TCR sequence derives from a woman aged 45-65 years who had recovered from COVID-19. The specimen sequenced was peripheral blood.

CDR3: CASSLEEASYEQYF. The CDR3 coding sequence is TGTGCCAGCAGCTTAGAGGAGGCCTCCTACGAGCAGTACTTC. This sequence joins TRBV7-2 and TRBJ2-7, with D possibly TRBD2 on 5 matching bases. The CDR3 loop spans 14 amino acids. V was clipped by 1 base and J by 0 bases, with 7 bases between them. The germline V gene has CDR1 SGHTA and CDR2 FQGNSA.